Presented here are 31 T cell receptor beta chains from one specimen sequenced in a study of blood T cell repertoires in COVID-19. The data were produced by immunoSEQ multiplex PCR, yet TCRdb's version contains in-frame clones alone and is incomplete. The data show roughly 700,000 clones, with over 80% seen just once and under 0.3% held by the top ten. Specimen: peripheral blood. Receptor source: a woman aged 18-30 years with acute or convalescent COVID-19.

The chain uses TRBV9 and TRBJ2-1, with D unresolved. Trimming pared 3 bases from V and 6 bases from J, leaving 19 bases between. The CDR3 contains 16 residues. Germline CDR1 SGDLS, CDR2 YYNGEE. The chain's CDR3 is CASSAVQFPGINEQFF. Here the CDR3 DNA reads TGTGCCAGCAGCGCTGTTCAGTTCCCGGGTATCAATGAGCAGTTCTTC.

Remarks on this clone: This same CDR3 is encoded by further DNA sequences in the sample. The chain employs TRBV11-2 and TRBJ1-2, with unresolved D. Trimming left V 1 base short and J 0 bases short, with 6 bases between. This CDR3 comprises 14 residues. Germline-derived CDR1 and CDR2 are SGHAT and FQNNGV. CDR3 sequence (DNA): TGTGCCAGCAGCTTAGGGCAGGCTAACTATGGCTACACCTTC. Protein product: CASSLGQANYGYTF.

The J gene is TRBJ1-6, the V gene TRBV28; possibly TRBD1 for D (6 bases). The V end lost 8 bases, the J end lost 7 bases, and 21 bases lay between the germline ends. The CDR3 contains 16 residues. Germline V gene sequence: CDR1 MDHEN, CDR2 SYDVKM. This chain's CDR3 is CASGSRFGTRNSPLHF. CDR3 in DNA: TGTGCCAGCGGATCGAGATTCGGGACAAGGAATTCACCCCTCCACTTT.

This clone was counted a few times. The V gene is TRBV30, the J gene TRBJ1-5; no clear D. The germline CDR1 and CDR2 sequences are GTSNPN and SVGIG (reference sequence). The CDR3 has 13 amino acids. Deletions cut 0 bases from V and 5 bases from J, with 8 bases between. CDR3 bases: TGTGCCTGGAGTGTTTCCTCTTATCAGCCCCAGCATTTT. Amino acids: CAWSVSSYQPQHF.

This chain joins TRBV27 and TRBJ2-7; TRBD2 is a possible D gene (6 bases). The CDR3 extends over 14 amino acids. Germline CDR1 MNHEY, CDR2 SMNVEV (reference sequence). V lost 3 bases and J lost 9, with 18 bases in between. The CDR3 coding sequence is TGTGCCAGCAGTTTGCGGCAGGGAGGCTTTGGGCAGTACTTC. Translated, it gives CASSLRQGGFGQYF.

The CDR3 nucleotides read TGTGCCACCAGTGATCGGACAGGCCGACAAGAGACCCAGTACTTC. This translates into CATSDRTGRQETQYF. The rearrangement uses TRBV24-1 and TRBJ2-5; 7 nucleotides align to TRBD1. Germline assignment: CDR1 KGHDR and CDR2 SFDVKD. The CDR3 covers 15 residues. Unmatched junction bases numbered 5, after V lost 3 bases and J lost 2 bases.

This clone was detected only once. The rearrangement joins TRBV6-4 to TRBJ2-2; 7 positions agree with TRBD2. Germline values: CDR1 MRHNA, CDR2 SNTAGT. This CDR3 contains 14 residues. The V segment lost 5 bases and the J segment 4 bases; nucleotides outside the gene matches: 4. CDR3 region: CASSSGARTGELFF. For the CDR3, the DNA is TGTGCCAGCAGTAGCGGGGCCCGCACCGGGGAGCTGTTTTTT.

The genes are TRBV19 and TRBJ1-1, with D maybe TRBD1 (6 bases). Per the germline V gene, CDR1 is LNHDA and CDR2 is SQIVND (reference sequence). The CDR3 loop spans 14 amino acids. V lost 4 bases to trimming and J lost 5 bases, with 14 bases between them. The CDR3 loop is CASSRGQGWTEAFF. The DNA for the CDR3 is TGTGCCAGTAGTAGGGGTCAGGGGTGGACTGAAGCTTTCTTT.

This sequence joins TRBV7-9 and TRBJ1-1; a weak D match, TRBD1 (6 bases). V lost 7 bases and J lost 0, with 27 bases in between. The length of the CDR3 is 19 residues. CDR1 SEHNR and CDR2 FQNEAQ come from the germline V gene (reference sequence). The CDR3 sequence: CASIRVGTPVGTMNTEAFF. The CDR3 DNA sequence: TGTGCCAGCATCCGCGTAGGGACACCGGTGGGAACCATGAACACTGAAGCTTTCTTT.

The chain is built from TRBV7-9 and TRBJ1-6; D might be TRBD1 (5 bases). CDR3 length: 14 residues. Trimming cost V 3 bases and J 7 bases, with 10 bases left between them. Germline V gene data show CDR1 as SEHNR and CDR2 as FQNEAQ (reference sequence). This CDR3 is CASSLAGRNSPLHF. CDR3 nucleotide sequence: TGTGCCAGCAGCTTGGCAGGGAGGAATTCACCCCTCCACTTT.

This clone has a single count. The rearrangement uses TRBV6-2 or TRBV6-3 and TRBJ1-1; no firm D call. Germline V CDR1 and CDR2: MNHEY, SVGEGT. Trimming pared 2 bases from V and 5 bases from J, leaving 12 bases between. The CDR3 runs to 14 residues. In DNA form, the CDR3 reads TGTGCCAGCAGTTACGAGTACAAGAGGACTGAAGCTTTCTTT. Its translation: CASSYEYKRTEAFF.

V gene TRBV19 combines with J gene TRBJ1-2; D not resolved. Germline assignment: CDR1 LNHDA and CDR2 SQIVND (reference sequence). The CDR3 length is 13 residues. Deletions cut 3 bases from V and 6 bases from J, with 11 bases between. The CDR3 DNA is TGTGCCAGTAGTATTTTGCAAGAGCATGGCTACACCTTC. The encoded protein is CASSILQEHGYTF.

The J gene is TRBJ2-7, the V gene TRBV5-6; maybe TRBD1 (5 bases). Trimming shortened V by 0 bases and J by 3 bases, and 10 bases separated the two germline ends. CDR1 is SGHDT and CDR2 is YYEEEE in the germline V gene. This CDR3 comprises 14 residues. The CDR3 sequence: CASSLAGLGYEQYF. The CDR3 DNA is TGTGCCAGCAGCTTGGCAGGGTTGGGCTACGAGCAGTACTTC. The full variable domain, with the rest looked up from reference TRBV5-6 and TRBJ2-7, is DAGVTQSPTHLIKTRGQQVTLRCSPKSGHDTVSWYQQALGQGPQFIFQYYEEEERQRGNFPDRFSGHQFPNYSSELNVNALLLGDSALYLCASSLAGLGYEQYFGPGTRLTVT.

The V gene is TRBV29-1, the J gene TRBJ2-7; 10 nucleotides align to TRBD1. Germline lookup yields CDR1 SQVTM and CDR2 ANQGSEA. The length of the CDR3 is 14 residues. After removal of 1 base from V and 5 bases from J, the junction contained 5 bases not matched to a gene. The CDR3 spells CSVEAGQGFNEQYF. In nucleotides, the CDR3 is TGCAGCGTTGAAGCGGGACAGGGGTTCAACGAGCAGTACTTC.

The chain combines TRBV27 with TRBJ1-2; D gene ambiguous. The CDR3 length is 12 residues. Trimming left V 2 bases short and J 7 bases short, with 8 bases between. Germline values: CDR1 MNHEY, CDR2 SMNVEV (reference sequence). The CDR3, as DNA: TGTGCCAGCAGTTTACGGGTAGCTGGCTACACCTTC. It yields the protein CASSLRVAGYTF.

The chain joins TRBV4-1 to TRBJ1-2, with D possibly being TRBD1 (6 bases). The germline V and J ends were trimmed by 0 bases and 2 bases, with 16 bases remaining between them. The CDR3 is made up of 17 amino acids. Germline assignment: CDR1 MGHRA and CDR2 YSYEKL. CDR3 in DNA: TGCGCCAGCAGCCAAGATTTCGCAGGGGAAGACAACTATGGCTACACCTTC. As protein: CASSQDFAGEDNYGYTF.

The chain is built from TRBV29-1 and TRBJ1-2; perhaps TRBD1 as D (5 bases). CDR1 is SQVTM and CDR2 is ANQGSEA in the germline V gene. This CDR3 is 12 amino acids long. Trimming shortened V by 7 bases and J by 1 base, and 10 bases separated the two germline ends. The CDR3 region is CSGGSDNYGYTF. The CDR3, as DNA: TGCAGCGGGGGGAGCGATAACTATGGCTACACCTTC.

The chain joins TRBV19 to TRBJ1-2; no definite D call. Germline values: CDR1 LNHDA, CDR2 SQIVND (reference sequence). The CDR3 has 16 amino acids. Trimming took off 0 bases at V and 0 bases at J, with 11 bases between the two ends. The CDR3 DNA is TGTGCCAGTAGTATAGACCCGAGGAGAGCTAACTATGGCTACACCTTC. Protein: CASSIDPRRANYGYTF.

This clone was observed a single time. V gene TRBV7-9 combines with J gene TRBJ2-2; possible D gene TRBD1, 5 bases. The V and J ends lost 5 bases and 0 bases respectively, with 13 bases between them. Germline CDR1 and CDR2: SEHNR and FQNEAQ (reference sequence). The CDR3 is 16 residues long. CDR3 sequence (DNA): TGTGCCAGCAGCCTAGACAGCACTTCGAACACCGGGGAGCTGTTTTTT. It codes for CASSLDSTSNTGELFF.

The gene calls are TRBV7-9 and TRBJ1-3, with 10 bases aligning to TRBD1. Trimming at V came to 5 bases and at J to 8 bases, leaving 12 bases not matched to a gene. The germline gives CDR1 SEHNR, CDR2 FQNEAQ (reference sequence). The CDR3 contains 16 residues. The CDR3, as DNA: TGTGCCAGCAGCGTGGACAGGGGGATCATGCGGTACACCATATATTTT. Amino acid sequence: CASSVDRGIMRYTIYF.

The V and J genes are TRBV7-9 and TRBJ1-4; the D gene is possibly TRBD1 (6 bases). V dropped 5 bases and J dropped 4 bases, with 14 bases sitting between them. There are 15 residues in the CDR3. CDR1 and CDR2 from the germline V gene are SEHNR and FQNEAQ (reference sequence). For the CDR3, the DNA is TGTGCCAGCAGCCCCCAGGGGCGAGGTAATGAAAAACTGTTTTTT. It specifies CASSPQGRGNEKLFF.

This clone was seen just once. The rearrangement links TRBV5-5 to TRBJ2-1, with TRBD2 matching 10 bases. Germline V gives CDR1 SGHKS, CDR2 YYEKEE (reference sequence). The CDR3 runs 15 residues. V shed 4 bases and J 8 bases; nucleotides not matched to a gene: 9. The CDR3 DNA sequence: TGTGCCAGCAGCCCCCGGTTAGCGGGGGGACATGAGCAGTTCTTC. Translated, it gives CASSPRLAGGHEQFF.

This sequence joins TRBV19 and TRBJ1-5; TRBD1 matches 9 bases. CDR3 length: 15 amino acids. V lost 7 bases and J lost 6; bases outside the gene matches: 10. Germline loops: CDR1 LNHDA, CDR2 SQIVND (reference sequence). CDR3 sequence reads: CASTKSQGATQPQHF. Written as DNA, the CDR3 is TGTGCCAGTACCAAATCACAGGGGGCGACTCAGCCCCAGCATTTT.

This chain links TRBV2 with TRBJ1-5; unclear D gene. CDR1 SNHLY and CDR2 FYNNEI come from the germline V gene. This CDR3 contains 18 residues. V was cut by 6 bases and J by 2 bases, with 23 bases left in between. CDR3 amino acids: CASRVHTDSEEGNQPQHF. In DNA form, the CDR3 reads TGTGCCAGCAGAGTGCATACGGACTCGGAGGAGGGCAATCAGCCCCAGCATTTT.

This clone was found once. The chain has TRBV5-6 and TRBJ2-7; 9 nucleotides align to TRBD1. The trim removed 4 bases at V and 6 bases at J, leaving 8 bases unmatched. The CDR3 totals 14 residues. Germline CDR1 reads SGHDT; CDR2 reads YYEEEE. The CDR3 loop reads CASSPWDRVREQYF. CDR3 sequence (DNA): TGTGCCAGCAGCCCCTGGGACAGGGTACGCGAGCAGTACTTC.

The chain recombines TRBV6-5 with TRBJ2-7, with D tentatively TRBD2 (7 bases). Germline V CDR1 and CDR2: MNHEY, SVGAGI. V shed 11 bases and J shed 0 bases, with 8 bases lying between them. The CDR3 has 11 amino acids. The CDR3 protein is CAGGASYEQYF. CDR3 sequence (DNA): TGTGCCGGGGGGGCCTCCTACGAGCAGTACTTC.

The V and J genes are TRBV19 and TRBJ1-2; no reliable D call. The CDR3 is made up of 15 amino acids. V was shortened by 0 bases and J by 2 bases, with 10 bases between the two germline ends. Germline assignment: CDR1 LNHDA and CDR2 SQIVND (reference sequence). CDR3 sequence: CASSIEPGRNYGYTF. In nucleotides, the CDR3 is TGTGCCAGTAGTATAGAACCGGGGAGGAACTATGGCTACACCTTC.

The chain carries TRBV9 and TRBJ1-2; D is possibly TRBD1 (6 bases). Trimming cost V 3 bases and J 0 bases, with 12 bases left between them. This CDR3 region has 15 residues. The germline CDR1 and CDR2 sequences are SGDLS and YYNGEE. CDR3 bases: TGTGCCAGCAGCGCCTCGACAGGTCCTAACTATGGCTACACCTTC. Amino acids: CASSASTGPNYGYTF.

There are a few counts of this clone. The rearrangement links TRBV3-1 (or the pseudogene TRBV3-2) to TRBJ1-4; D is possibly TRBD1 (5 bases). CDR3 size: 15 residues. V was pared by 0 bases and J by 0 bases, with 5 bases between. Germline values: CDR1 LGHDT, CDR2 YNNKEL (reference sequence). CDR3 bases: TGTGCCAGCAGCCAAGACAGGGCAACTAATGAAAAACTGTTTTTT. Translating gives CASSQDRATNEKLFF.

This chain uses TRBV3-1 (or the pseudogene TRBV3-2) with TRBJ2-3; the D is unclear. Trimming removed 1 base at V and 0 bases at J, with 8 bases between. Germline values: CDR1 LGHDT, CDR2 YNNKEL (reference sequence). This CDR3 spans 15 amino acids. Written as DNA, the CDR3 is TGTGCCAGCAGCCAAGTTACCGCGAGCACAGATACGCAGTATTTT. Encoded protein: CASSQVTASTDTQYF.

The chain employs TRBV6-5 and TRBJ2-7, with D perhaps TRBD1 (6 bases). The CDR3 runs 15 residues. V lost 4 bases and J 3 bases, leaving 16 bases between the germline ends. The germline CDR1 and CDR2 sequences are MNHEY and SVGAGI. CDR3 DNA sequence: TGTGCCAGCAGTTCACACAGGGCTGGGGTCTACGAGCAGTACTTC. This codes for CASSSHRAGVYEQYF.